What follows are 3 T cell receptor beta chains derived from one specimen sequenced in a study of shared clonotypes between healthy human individuals (TCRdb year 2020). The receptor library was made with the immunoSEQ multiplex PCR assay. What TCRdb holds here is the immuneACCESS table cut down to in-frame rearrangements. Part of the clones is not present; checked against another copy, under half of the missing clones reflect an unresolved V gene, and the others are unexplained. In this sample the table shows about 490,000 clones, roughly 80% of which occur a single time. The top ten hold 12% of the sample. Sequencing was carried out using PBMCs. These receptors all stem from a woman aged 40-49 years in good health. Some clones in this sample may be carry-over from other donors' samples.

A few counts support this clone. The chain combines TRBV7-3 with TRBJ2-7; D ambiguous. Germline V gives CDR1 SGHTA, CDR2 FQGTGA. The V gene lost 3 bases and the J gene lost 0 bases, with 12 bases spanning the gap. The CDR3 sequence is 15 residues long. The CDR3 DNA follows: TGTGCCAGCAGCTTCCTACCGGGTTCCTCCTACGAGCAGTACTTC. Translated, it gives CASSFLPGSSYEQYF. The complete variable domain, with remaining parts taken from reference TRBV7-3 and TRBJ2-7, reads GAGVSQTPSNKVTEKGKYVELRCDPISGHTALYWYRQSLGQGPEFLIYFQGTGAADDSGLPNDRFFAVRPEGSVSTLKIQRTERGDSAVYLCASSFLPGSSYEQYFGPGTRLTVT.

In its sample, this clone was seen many times. This rearrangement joins TRBV28 to TRBJ1-5; 7 nucleotides match TRBD1. Germline V gene sequence: CDR1 MDHEN, CDR2 SYDVKM. V trimming: 5 bases; J trimming: 1 base; junction bases outside the gene matches: 11. The CDR3 is made up of 17 amino acids. Here the CDR3 DNA reads TGTGCCAGCAGTCGGACTGCGTACAGGGGAAGCAATCAGCCCCAGCATTTT. Translation gives CASSRTAYRGSNQPQHF.

The chain uses TRBV14 and TRBJ2-7; D possibly corresponds to TRBD2 (5 bases). Germline V gives CDR1 SGHDN, CDR2 FVKESK. The CDR3 is 17 residues long. Trimming left V 2 bases short and J 0 bases short, with 17 bases between. CDR3 coding DNA: TGTGCCAGCAGCCAAAGTCATAGAGGGCGTAGCTCCTACGAGCAGTACTTC. Translated, it gives CASSQSHRGRSSYEQYF.